This TCR beta chain was profiled in a study of T cells in localized non-small cell lung cancer. Study results and limitations: Appearing in adjacent lung were a median around 60 of the top 100 tumor clones. Heterogeneity stays possible, as sequencing covered only one tumor region. Longer overall survival associated with higher blood T cell density; shorter survival with higher adjacent-lung clonality. Uninvolved adjacent lung had the highest recorded T cell clonality, with tumor below it.

Libraries were prepared by immunoSEQ multiplex PCR; TCRdb keeps only in-frame clonotypes and omits some of them. The repertoire holds roughly 61,000 clones, with about four fifths as singletons. Turning to this clone: Its antigen is not known.

V was pared by 5 bases and J by 9 bases, with 5 bases of the junction left unmatched. Germline V gene sequence: CDR1 LNHDA, CDR2 SQIVND (reference sequence). This CDR3 has 13 amino acids. The source material was PBMCs, sampled before any cancer treatment. This sequence joins TRBV19 and TRBJ2-1; TRBD1 agrees at 9 bases. This TCR derives from a man between 35 and 75 years old with stage II lung adenocarcinoma. CDR3 sequence reads: CASSLGQGIEQFF. DNA of the CDR3: TGTGCCAGTAGTCTGGGACAGGGAATTGAGCAGTTCTTC.